This T cell receptor beta chain was recovered during a study of T cell responses to AZD1222 COVID-19 vaccine. The CDR3 contains 15 residues. Germline CDR1 and CDR2: SNHLY and FYNNEI. V trimming: 4 bases; J trimming: 1 base; junction bases outside the gene matches: 4. Using immunoSEQ multiplex PCR, the repertoire was profiled, and TCRdb retains in-frame clones only, with some absent. Among about 140,000 clones, approximately 90% were seen once, and the ten largest hold around 2.7%. The receptor's source is an adult in good health. This chain joins TRBV2 and TRBJ2-1; 7 bases map to TRBD2. The starting material was peripheral blood, obtained on day 0 of AZD1222 vaccination. CDR3: CASSGTSFSYNEQFF. The DNA for the CDR3 is TGTGCCAGCAGTGGGACTAGTTTTTCCTACAATGAGCAGTTCTTC. The full variable domain, in which reference TRBV2 and TRBJ2-1 provide the parts outside the CDR3, is EPEVTQTPSHQVTQMGQEVILRCVPISNHLYFYWYRQILGQKVEFLVSFYNNEISEKSEIFDDQFSVERPDGSNFTLKIRSTKLEDSAMYFCASSGTSFSYNEQFFGPGTRLTVL.